This TCR beta chain originates from a study of T-cell memory formation after mild COVID-19. Study-wide results and caveats: Some SARS-CoV-2-responding clones were already detected in memory before infection.

This clonotype was seen more than once but under ten times. Its antigen is unknown. MiXCR, run by TCRdb on the 5' RACE reads, gives a single entry per CDR3 protein. The sample yields a few hundred thousand distinct CDR3 sequences, 28% seen once. From germline, CDR1 is SGHTA and CDR2 FQGNSA. The CDR3 length is 19 residues. V was clipped by 0 bases and J by 3 bases; unmatched bases: 16. The J gene is TRBJ1-1, the V gene TRBV7-2; 7 bases align to TRBD1. The sequencing input was PBMCs or a T cell subset sorted from them (not recorded which). The receptor was isolated from an adult woman who had mild COVID-19 (a few samples of this study predate the infection). Cell type and time point are not known. CDR3 DNA sequence: TGTGCCAGCAGCTTAGCTCTTGGGTGGACAGGACCAAAGGACACTGAAGCTTTCTTT. It codes for CASSLALGWTGPKDTEAFF.